This T cell receptor (beta chain) comes out of a study of regulatory T cells in long-lasting Graves disease. Study conclusions and caveats: Accuracy was possibly reduced by small sample size. There was favoring of TRBV28, TRBJ1-2 and TRBJ2-5 in persistent disease. Persistent Graves' patients showed a TCR diversity that was lower than that of newly diagnosed ones.

There are a few counts of this clonotype. Its antigen is unknown. Combining iRepertoire HTBI primers with Arm-PCR of CDR3 regions, the authors built TCR beta libraries. TCRdb ran MiXCR on the multiplex PCR reads and lists one entry per CDR3 protein. This sample has 450,000 to 500,000 distinct CDR3 sequences, with 16% found just once. The time point is: newly diagnosed GD, antithyroid drugs for less than 3 months. There was RNA extracted from PBMCs, and the TCR library was made from it. The CDR3 is 13 amino acids. The germline V gene encodes CDR1 LGHNT and CDR2 FRNRAP. The J segment lost 16 bases and the V segment lost 5 bases, leaving 11 bases of the junction unmatched. This same sample was also taken into another study, of T cells in Graves' hyperthyroidism and ophthalmopathy. That publication notes: These patients, aged 18 to 65, had recently diagnosed hyperthyroidism lasting under 2 months.

This sequence joins TRBV12-5 and TRBJ2-1; 10 nucleotides match TRBD1. The receptor's source is a man in his forties with Graves disease. Material: peripheral blood mononuclear cells (PBMCs), obtained at new diagnosis, from a patient treated with antithyroid drugs. Here the CDR3 DNA reads TGTGCTAGTGGTGGAGCCCAGACAGGGGGCCGATTCTTC. Its protein is CASGGAQTGGRFF. The variable domain in full, with the rest retrieved from reference TRBV12-5 and TRBJ2-1, is DARVTQTPRHKVTEMGQEVTMRCQPILGHNTVFWYRQTMMQGLELLAYFRNRAPLDDSGMPKDRFSAEMPDATLATLKIQPSEPRDSAVYFCASGGAQTGGRFFGPGTRLTVL.